The rows below give T cell receptor beta chains drawn from one sample of a study of beta chain features in type 1 diabetes. Profiling relied on immunoSEQ multiplex PCR, and the TCRdb table lists in-frame clones only, not all of them. This sample carries approximately 150,000 clones, 7.5% to 9.5% of them seen once, and the ten largest clones take around 0.7%. Sequencing was performed on central memory CD4+ T cells from blood. The receptors originated from a man younger than 40 with type 1 diabetes. Each CDR3 is given with its conserved first and last residue. Fields, in order: CDR3 protein, CDR3 DNA, clone size, J gene, V gene, D gene. D genes are given only for firm matches. Rows may omit the clone size; those that give it use once, few, many or a size class.

cdr3_aa: CASSPSGRGLYNEQFF
cdr3_nt: TGTGCCAGCAGCCCCTCGGGCAGGGGGCTATACAATGAGCAGTTCTTC
clone_size: few
j_call: TRBJ2-1
v_call: TRBV7-9
d_call: TRBD1

cdr3_aa: CASTQGTGGYTF
cdr3_nt: TGTGCCAGCACCCAGGGGACCGGTGGCTACACCTTC
clone_size: few
j_call: TRBJ1-2
v_call: TRBV13
d_call: -

cdr3_aa: CASSQGAGHTDTQYF
cdr3_nt: TGCGCCAGCAGCCAAGGAGCGGGCCACACAGATACGCAGTATTTT
clone_size: few
j_call: TRBJ2-3
v_call: TRBV4-3
d_call: -

cdr3_aa: CASSSQGNGYTF
cdr3_nt: TGTGCCAGCTCTTCCCAGGGAAATGGCTACACCTTC
clone_size: few
j_call: TRBJ1-2
v_call: TRBV28
d_call: -

cdr3_aa: CSVKQGSGTDTQYF
cdr3_nt: TGCAGCGTTAAACAGGGGTCGGGCACAGATACGCAGTATTTT
clone_size: few
j_call: TRBJ2-3
v_call: TRBV29-1
d_call: TRBD1

cdr3_aa: CASSSQGAGANVLTF
cdr3_nt: TGTGCCAGCAGCTCTCAGGGGGCTGGGGCCAACGTCCTGACTTTC
clone_size: -
j_call: TRBJ2-6
v_call: TRBV7-9
d_call: TRBD1

cdr3_aa: CASSQDRRETQYF
cdr3_nt: TGCGCCAGCAGCCAAGATCGGCGGGAGACCCAGTACTTC
clone_size: few
j_call: TRBJ2-5
v_call: TRBV4-3
d_call: -

cdr3_aa: CASRGPGEGEYF
cdr3_nt: TGTGCCAGCAGAGGACCCGGAGAGGGCGAGTACTTC
clone_size: few
j_call: TRBJ2-7
v_call: TRBV28
d_call: -

cdr3_aa: CASSKTGTGRVTEAFF
cdr3_nt: TGCGCCAGCAGCAAAACCGGGACAGGGCGTGTGACTGAAGCTTTCTTT
clone_size: -
j_call: TRBJ1-1
v_call: TRBV5-1
d_call: TRBD1

cdr3_aa: CASSQDWAGGTYEQYF
cdr3_nt: TGTGCCAGCAGCCAAGATTGGGCGGGGGGTACCTACGAGCAGTACTTC
clone_size: few
j_call: TRBJ2-7
v_call: TRBV4-2
d_call: TRBD2

cdr3_aa: CASSPQTERRAFF
cdr3_nt: TGTGCCAGCAGCCCCCAGACAGAAAGAAGGGCTTTCTTT
clone_size: few
j_call: TRBJ1-1
v_call: TRBV7-2
d_call: -

cdr3_aa: CASSVFIQGEPNEQFF
cdr3_nt: TGTGCCAGCAGCGTATTCATCCAGGGGGAACCGAATGAGCAGTTCTTC
clone_size: -
j_call: TRBJ2-1
v_call: TRBV9
d_call: TRBD1

cdr3_aa: CASSVDHAGEGRSIYF
cdr3_nt: TGTGCCAGCAGCGTAGATCACGCGGGGGAGGGAAGGTCCATATATTTT
clone_size: -
j_call: TRBJ1-3
v_call: TRBV9
d_call: -

cdr3_aa: CASSAVIAGGYTF
cdr3_nt: TGTGCCAGCAGTGCAGTAATAGCGGGAGGCTACACCTTC
clone_size: few
j_call: TRBJ1-2
v_call: TRBV25-1
d_call: -

cdr3_aa: CASSEDSSGNQPQHF
cdr3_nt: TGTGCCAGCAGTGAGGACAGTTCGGGAAATCAGCCCCAGCATTTT
clone_size: -
j_call: TRBJ1-5
v_call: TRBV6-1
d_call: -

cdr3_aa: CASSWTSGASGTQYF
cdr3_nt: TGTGCCAGCAGTTGGACTAGCGGGGCATCGGGGACCCAGTACTTC
clone_size: -
j_call: TRBJ2-5
v_call: TRBV6-5
d_call: TRBD2

cdr3_aa: CASSPGWGNQETQYF
cdr3_nt: TGCGCCAGCAGCCCCGGGTGGGGCAACCAAGAGACCCAGTACTTC
clone_size: -
j_call: TRBJ2-5
v_call: TRBV5-1
d_call: -

cdr3_aa: CASRKAGGREETQYF
cdr3_nt: TGTGCCAGCAGAAAAGCGGGGGGCCGGGAAGAGACCCAGTACTTC
clone_size: -
j_call: TRBJ2-5
v_call: TRBV6-6
d_call: TRBD2

cdr3_aa: CASRDSLLFF
cdr3_nt: TGTGCCAGTCGGGACAGCCTACTTTTCTTT
clone_size: few
j_call: TRBJ1-1
v_call: TRBV10-3
d_call: TRBD1

cdr3_aa: CASSLGTGPERYEQYF
cdr3_nt: TGTGCCAGCAGCTTGGGGACAGGGCCGGAGAGGTACGAGCAGTACTTC
clone_size: -
j_call: TRBJ2-7
v_call: TRBV5-4
d_call: TRBD1

cdr3_aa: CASSWTANTGELFF
cdr3_nt: TGTGCCAGCAGCTGGACAGCGAACACCGGGGAGCTGTTTTTT
clone_size: -
j_call: TRBJ2-2
v_call: TRBV6-5
d_call: -

cdr3_aa: CASSLERTAQETQYF
cdr3_nt: TGTGCCAGCAGCTTAGAAAGGACAGCCCAAGAGACCCAGTACTTC
clone_size: many
j_call: TRBJ2-5
v_call: TRBV7-9
d_call: -

cdr3_aa: CASSVTDRKYYEQYF
cdr3_nt: TGTGCCAGCAGTGTAACGGACAGGAAATACTACGAGCAGTACTTC
clone_size: -
j_call: TRBJ2-7
v_call: TRBV2
d_call: TRBD1

cdr3_aa: CASSQGGPEGTQYF
cdr3_nt: TGTGCCAGCAGCCAAGGCGGGCCAGAGGGTACGCAGTATTTT
clone_size: few
j_call: TRBJ2-3
v_call: TRBV4-2
d_call: -

cdr3_aa: CASSEWVGGGQETQYF
cdr3_nt: TGTGCCAGCAGTGAATGGGTCGGGGGGGGCCAAGAGACCCAGTACTTC
clone_size: few
j_call: TRBJ2-5
v_call: TRBV6-1
d_call: TRBD2

cdr3_aa: CASSLPHSTEYGYTF
cdr3_nt: TGTGCCAGCAGTCTACCCCATTCCACAGAGTATGGCTACACCTTC
clone_size: few
j_call: TRBJ1-2
v_call: TRBV28
d_call: -

cdr3_aa: CASNIRQSYGELFF
cdr3_nt: TGTGCCAGTAATATACGACAGAGCTACGGGGAGCTGTTTTTT
clone_size: few
j_call: TRBJ2-2
v_call: TRBV19
d_call: -

cdr3_aa: CASTGQGYEQFF
cdr3_nt: TGCGCCAGCACCGGTCAGGGGTATGAGCAGTTCTTC
clone_size: -
j_call: TRBJ2-1
v_call: TRBV5-1
d_call: -

cdr3_aa: CASSTSYYSNQPQHF
cdr3_nt: TGTGCCAGTAGTACATCCTATTATAGCAATCAGCCCCAGCATTTT
clone_size: few
j_call: TRBJ1-5
v_call: TRBV19
d_call: -

cdr3_aa: CASKAGGSKETQYF
cdr3_nt: TGCGCCAGCAAAGCAGGGGGATCCAAAGAGACCCAGTACTTC
clone_size: -
j_call: TRBJ2-5
v_call: TRBV5-1
d_call: TRBD1

cdr3_aa: CASSAQQGTEAFF
cdr3_nt: TGTGCCAGCAGTGCACAGCAGGGCACTGAAGCTTTCTTT
clone_size: few
j_call: TRBJ1-1
v_call: TRBV6-4
d_call: -

cdr3_aa: CASSAGQGGTEAFF
cdr3_nt: TGCGCCAGCAGCGCTGGACAGGGTGGCACTGAAGCTTTCTTT
clone_size: few
j_call: TRBJ1-1
v_call: TRBV5-1
d_call: TRBD1

cdr3_aa: CASSLGQSSDTQYF
cdr3_nt: TGTGCCAGCAGCCTCGGACAGTCCTCAGATACGCAGTATTTT
clone_size: -
j_call: TRBJ2-3
v_call: TRBV11-2
d_call: -

cdr3_aa: CASSPTPSGQGTWAPRKQFF
cdr3_nt: TGTGCCAGTAGTCCTACTCCCTCGGGACAGGGAACCTGGGCCCCGAGGAAGCAGTTCTTC
clone_size: few
j_call: TRBJ2-1
v_call: TRBV19
d_call: TRBD1